This T cell receptor beta chain was captured by sequencing in a study of CD8+CD57+ T cells in acquired aplastic anemia. Looking at the study overall: Each DNA sample taken from sorted CD4+ and CD8+ cells came to around 2.9 ug on average. Study-level points and caveats: Some 31 CD8+ CDR3 sequences were shared between patients and controls.

In regard to this clonotype: Its target is unknown. A junction boundary mismatches the germline segment, possibly from a read error.

Germline lookup yields CDR1 SSHAT and CDR2 FNYEAQ (reference sequence). The CDR3 runs to 13 residues. Profiles of TCR beta VDJ and CDR3 were generated from a genomic DNA template. TCRdb re-derived calls from the reads in MiXCR, one entry per CDR3 protein. The sample shows 150,000 or so distinct CDR3 sequences, roughly half of them seen only once. An expansion of CD8+CD57+ cells by flow cytometry had been shown in patients chosen for sequencing. Every patient had severe acquired aplastic anemia. The sequenced sample was sorted CD4+, CD8+, or CD8+CD57+ T cells (not recorded which) from PBMCs. This chain connects TRBV7-7 to TRBJ2-7; no definite D call. The source of this sequence is a human donor with aplastic anemia. In DNA, the CDR3 is TGTGCTAGCAGCTTAGTAGGGAACTACGAGCAGTACTTC. Translated: CASSLVGNYEQYF.